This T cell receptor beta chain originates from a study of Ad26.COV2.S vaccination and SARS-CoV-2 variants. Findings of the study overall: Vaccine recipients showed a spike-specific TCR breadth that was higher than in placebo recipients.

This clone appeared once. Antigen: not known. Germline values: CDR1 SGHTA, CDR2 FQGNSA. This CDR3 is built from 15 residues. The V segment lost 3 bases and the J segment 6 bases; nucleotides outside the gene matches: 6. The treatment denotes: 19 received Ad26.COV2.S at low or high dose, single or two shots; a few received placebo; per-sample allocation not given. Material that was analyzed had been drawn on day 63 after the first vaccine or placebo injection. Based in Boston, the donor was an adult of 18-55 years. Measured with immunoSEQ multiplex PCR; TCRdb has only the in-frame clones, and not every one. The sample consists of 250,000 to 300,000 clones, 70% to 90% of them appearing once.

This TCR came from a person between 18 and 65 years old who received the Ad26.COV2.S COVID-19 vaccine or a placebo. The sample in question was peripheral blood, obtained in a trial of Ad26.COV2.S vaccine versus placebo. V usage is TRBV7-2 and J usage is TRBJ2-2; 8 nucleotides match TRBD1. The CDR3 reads CASSFDRGGAGELFF. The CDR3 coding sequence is TGTGCCAGCAGCTTCGACAGGGGAGGCGCCGGGGAGCTGTTTTTT.